This TCR beta chain was documented in a study of T cell clones after liver transplantation. Study context: Liver transplant recipients had immunosuppression withdrawal attempted within 2 years. Post-transplant blood was tracked for graft-donor-reactive T cell clones identified in a pre-transplant mixed lymphocyte reaction. Apart from three HCV-positive recipients, transplants were for non-autoimmune, non-viral reasons. Points from the study as a whole: Graft donor-reactive T cells possibly entered the graft instead of undergoing deletion.

Only in-frame clones appear in the TCRdb table, and some are missing; sequencing was by immunoSEQ multiplex PCR. The sample carries some 75,000 clones, 75% to 90% recorded once. CDR3 length: 15 amino acids. V was pared by 0 bases and J by 1 base, with 0 bases of the junction left unmatched. Germline loops: CDR1 SGHRS, CDR2 YFSETQ. Concerning this clone itself: Its antigen is currently unknown.

This sample comprised CD4+ T cells from blood, obtained before liver transplant. The gene calls are TRBV5-1 and TRBJ2-7; 11 nucleotides agree with TRBD2. The receptor's source is a human donor who received a liver transplant. The CDR3 loop is CASSLGLAGSYEQYF. DNA of the CDR3: TGCGCCAGCAGCTTGGGACTAGCGGGATCCTACGAGCAGTACTTC. The full variable domain, its missing parts supplied by reference TRBV5-1 and TRBJ2-7, is KAGVTQTPRYLIKTRGQQVTLSCSPISGHRSVSWYQQTPGQGLQFLFEYFSETQRNKGNFPGRFSGRQFSNSRSEMNVSTLELGDSALYLCASSLGLAGSYEQYFGPGTRLTVT.